This T cell receptor beta chain derives from a study of blood T cell repertoires in COVID-19 (dated by TCRdb to about 2020). General notes on the study: Samples from collaborators originated in the United States, Italy and Spain and spanned both the acute and convalescent phases of COVID-19. The material from the prospective study consisted of cDNA or gDNA derived from T cells, B-cell-depleted T cells, or PBMCs. Deeply sampled blood TCRbeta repertoires from subjects exposed to, actively infected with, or recovered from COVID-19 were included in the dataset. A freely available public database, intended as a resource for researchers studying the immune response to SARS-CoV-2, is where the repertoires were released. The samples were drawn from the first 160 participants of the ongoing ImmuneRACE study and from 950 to 1,500 subjects provided by 6 global collaborators. Sample metadata almost always included a de-identified subject ID, COVID-19 status, age in years and sex. Where available, HLA class I and class II types were taken from metadata supplied by the sample provider and were not determined by assay-based typing.

Findings and caveats that apply to the study as a whole: The amount of clinical and demographic metadata varied by source and participant and was provided uncurated.

For this chain, trimming is 7 bases at the V end and 0 bases at the J end, and the number of junction bases without a gene match is 5. The CDR3 sequence holds 15 residues, the cysteine and phenylalanine included. Kept here is only the CDR3 DNA, which spans 45 bases and is read in frame from base 1. CDR1 and CDR2 were assigned from the germline V gene (reference sequence) as LNHDA and SQIVND. Concerning this clone itself: Its antigen target is currently unknown. Nothing much larger sits one base from this clone, and base qualities are not available. This same CDR3 is encoded by further DNA sequences in the sample.

Whole blood was collected in K2EDTA tubes by collaborating institutions according to the institutions' own protocols. For TCRbeta analysis, collaborators shipped samples as frozen whole blood, isolated PBMCs, or DNA extracted from either of those sample types. TCRbeta CDR3 regions were amplified from genomic DNA by means of the immunoSEQ Assay, a bias-controlled multiplex PCR. In the original analysis: The number of nucleated cells in each sample was estimated by amplification of reference gene primers within the assay. To quantify the absolute abundance of each unique TCRbeta CDR3 rearrangement, sequence reads were collapsed and filtered. For each sample, productive Simpson clonality was calculated as the square root of Simpson's diversity index across productive rearrangements. The source is immuneACCESS, and TCRdb retained only in-frame sequences with V and J called. Part of the clones is not carried over; for the studies checked, unresolved V genes explain less than half of this, and the remainder is unexplained. V and J calls plus clone size are reproduced from that table; the DNA served to infer D and trimming. The sample contains tens of thousands of clones, 75% to 85% of them found a single time. In total, the top ten clones hold around 29% of the sample.

Sample: peripheral blood. Recombination connected TRBV19 to TRBJ2-2, with 7 central nucleotides matching TRBD1. The clonotype originates from a human donor in a cohort sampled during active COVID-19. This receptor carries the CDR3 CASTPTGPNTGELFF. Here is the DNA: TGTGCCAGTACCCCGACAGGGCCGAACACCGGGGAGCTGTTTTTT.